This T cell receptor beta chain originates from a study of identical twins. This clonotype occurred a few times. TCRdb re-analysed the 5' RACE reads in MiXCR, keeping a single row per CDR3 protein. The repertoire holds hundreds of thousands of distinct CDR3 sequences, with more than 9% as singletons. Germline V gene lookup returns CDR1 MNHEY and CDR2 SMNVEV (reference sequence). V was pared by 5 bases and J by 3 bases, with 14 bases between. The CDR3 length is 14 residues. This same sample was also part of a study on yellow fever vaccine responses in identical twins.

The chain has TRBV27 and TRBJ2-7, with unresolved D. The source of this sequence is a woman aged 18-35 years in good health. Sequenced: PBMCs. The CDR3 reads CASSPKSAYYEQYF. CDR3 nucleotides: TGTGCCAGCAGTCCCAAGAGCGCCTACTACGAGCAGTACTTC.